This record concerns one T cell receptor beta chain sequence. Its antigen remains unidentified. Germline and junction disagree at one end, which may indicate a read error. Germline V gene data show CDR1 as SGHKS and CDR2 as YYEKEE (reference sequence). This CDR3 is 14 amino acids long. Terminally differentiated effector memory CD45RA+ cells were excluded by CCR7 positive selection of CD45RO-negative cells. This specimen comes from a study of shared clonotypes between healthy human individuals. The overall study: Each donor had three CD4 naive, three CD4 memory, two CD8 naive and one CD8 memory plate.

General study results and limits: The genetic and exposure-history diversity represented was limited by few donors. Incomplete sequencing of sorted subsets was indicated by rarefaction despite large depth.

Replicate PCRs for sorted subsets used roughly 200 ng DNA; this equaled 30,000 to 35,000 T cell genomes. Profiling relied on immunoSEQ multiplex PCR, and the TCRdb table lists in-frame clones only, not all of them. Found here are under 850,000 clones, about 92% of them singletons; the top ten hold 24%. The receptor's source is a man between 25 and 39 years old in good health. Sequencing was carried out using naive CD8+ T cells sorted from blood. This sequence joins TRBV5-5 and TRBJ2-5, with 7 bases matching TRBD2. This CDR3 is CASSQKLAQETQYF. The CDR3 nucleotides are TGCGCCAGCAGCCAGAAACTAGCGCAAGAGACCCAGTACTTC.